This T cell receptor beta chain was sequenced during a study of blood T cell repertoires in COVID-19. Study summary: Acute-phase and convalescent COVID-19 samples originated in the United States, Italy and Spain. PBMCs, B-cell-depleted T cells, or T cells provided the cDNA or gDNA that made up the material.

Authors' processing steps: Reference gene primers were amplified, and this amplification served to estimate nucleated cell counts. Libraries were prepared by immunoSEQ multiplex PCR; TCRdb keeps only in-frame clonotypes and omits some of them. For V, J and clone size, that table is used; D and trimming come from the DNA. The sample has approximately 100,000 clones; over 80% are singletons. Germline CDR1 SGDLS, CDR2 YYNGEE. Germline trimming cut 0 bases from V and 5 bases from J; bases unmatched to any gene: 4. The CDR3 length is 14 residues. The sequenced sample consisted of peripheral blood. The sequence derives from a man aged 45-65 years with acute or convalescent COVID-19. The V gene is TRBV9, the J gene TRBJ2-5; 7 bases map to TRBD2. Here the CDR3 DNA reads TGTGCCAGCAGCGTAGCGGGGGGTACGGAGACCCAGTACTTC. Translated, it gives CASSVAGGTETQYF.